This is a list of T cell receptor beta chains from one sample in a study of Ad26.COV2.S vaccination and SARS-CoV-2 variants. The repertoire was sequenced with immunoSEQ multiplex PCR; TCRdb's copy has only in-frame clones and lacks some. Of approximately 480,000 clones in the sample, approximately 90% were seen once. The sequences come from peripheral blood, collected in a trial of Ad26.COV2.S vaccine versus placebo. The source is a person between 18 and 60 years old who received the Ad26.COV2.S COVID-19 vaccine or a placebo. CDR3s include the opening cysteine and the closing phenylalanine or tryptophan. Each record gives: CDR3 DNA, CDR3 protein, J gene, V gene, D gene, clone size. D genes are given only for firm matches. Clone sizes are given selectively: once, few, many, or a class where the clone is expanded.

TGCGCCAGCAGCCAAGATCTGCAGAGAAATTCACCCCTCCACTTT CASSQDLQRNSPLHF TRBJ1-6 TRBV4-3 - -
TGTGCCAGCAGCCTCCACCGGACAGCGAACACTGAAGCTTTCTTT CASSLHRTANTEAFF TRBJ1-1 TRBV14 - -
TGTGCCAGCAGCCGAGGGGTGAACACTGAAGCTTTCTTT CASSRGVNTEAFF TRBJ1-1 TRBV11-2 - -
TGTGCCAGCACCTCCCGGACAGGTAGAGGTGAAAAACTGTTTTTT CASTSRTGRGEKLFF TRBJ1-4 TRBV7-9 TRBD1 -
TGTGCCAGTAGCACACAAAGGGGGCACACCGGGGAGCTGTTTTTT CASSTQRGHTGELFF TRBJ2-2 TRBV19 TRBD1 -
TGCGCCAGCAGTCAACGACCGTCCTACGAGCAGTACTTC CASSQRPSYEQYF TRBJ2-7 TRBV23-1 - -
TGTGCCAGCAGCCACTCTGTCCCGACTAGCGGGAGACCAAGAAGCTCCTACAATGAGCAGTTCTTC CASSHSVPTSGRPRSSYNEQFF TRBJ2-1 TRBV6-6 TRBD2 -
TGCGCCAGCAGCCAAGACAGTCCGGGACAGGGGTACTATGGCTACACCTTC CASSQDSPGQGYYGYTF TRBJ1-2 TRBV4-3 TRBD1 -
TGTGCCAGCAGTGAGACACCAGACTCGCGCTACGAGCAGTACTTC CASSETPDSRYEQYF TRBJ2-7 TRBV6-2/TRBV6-3 - -
TGTGCCTGGAGAACAGGGGTCGAAAACACCATATATTTT CAWRTGVENTIYF TRBJ1-3 TRBV30 TRBD1 few
TGTGCCAGCAGCTTAGGCCCCACTCGGTCTGAAGCTTTCTTT CASSLGPTRSEAFF TRBJ1-1 TRBV7-9 - many
TGTGCCACTGCCGCGGGACCCTCACAGAACACTGAAGCTTTCTTT CATAAGPSQNTEAFF TRBJ1-1 TRBV24-1 - -
TGTGCCAGCAGCGCGGGACAAAATAATCAGCCCCAGCATTTT CASSAGQNNQPQHF TRBJ1-5 TRBV5-6 - few
TGCAGTGCTAGCGCCCCCGGGGAGCTGTTTTTT CSASAPGELFF TRBJ2-2 TRBV20-1 - -
TGTGCCAGCAGCTTACGGGTCGGGAACACCGGGGAGCTGTTTTTT CASSLRVGNTGELFF TRBJ2-2 TRBV7-2 - -
TGCGCCAGCAGCCAGGGCTACGGGACAGGAGAGTACTTC CASSQGYGTGEYF TRBJ2-7 TRBV4-3 TRBD1 -
TGTGCCAGCTCACCAGGGACAGCTGGAAACACCATATATTTT CASSPGTAGNTIYF TRBJ1-3 TRBV18 TRBD1 few
TGTGCCAGCAGCTCCGTGGGTGAAAACATTCAGTACTTC CASSSVGENIQYF TRBJ2-4 TRBV11-2 - -
TGTGCCAGCACCGGGACAGGGTCAACTGAAGCTTTCTTT CASTGTGSTEAFF TRBJ1-1 TRBV12-3/TRBV12-4 TRBD1 -
TGTGCCAGCTCACGGCGGGCAGGTTCAGATACACAGTATTTT CASSRRAGSDTQYF TRBJ2-3 TRBV18 - -
TGTGCCAGCAGGGGGTTTGAGACCCAGTACTTC CASRGFETQYF TRBJ2-5 TRBV28 - once
TGTGCCACCGGGATACTGCCCCAGGGCAACGAGCAGTACTTC CATGILPQGNEQYF TRBJ2-7 TRBV10-3 - -
TGCAGCGTAATCACCGCCCCGAACACCGGGGAGCTGTTTTTT CSVITAPNTGELFF TRBJ2-2 TRBV29-1 - -
TGTGCCAGCAGGTCGGGTGCGGCCAATGAGCAGTTCTTC CASRSGAANEQFF TRBJ2-1 TRBV12-3/TRBV12-4 - -
TGTGCCTGGAGTGGGACAGGGACTGGAAACACCATATATTTT CAWSGTGTGNTIYF TRBJ1-3 TRBV30 TRBD1 -
TGTGCCAGCAGTTTCGGGGGGGAGCAGTACTTC CASSFGGEQYF TRBJ2-7 TRBV28 TRBD2 -
TGTGCCAGCAGCTTAGGCCGCCGGGTAGCGGGAGGGTCCTACGAGCAGTACTTC CASSLGRRVAGGSYEQYF TRBJ2-7 TRBV7-2 TRBD2 -
TGCGCCAGCAGCGGAGGGATGGCCTACGAGCAGTACTTC CASSGGMAYEQYF TRBJ2-7 TRBV5-1 - -
TGTGCCAGCAGCTATGGACAGGCAACCTACGAGCAGTACTTC CASSYGQATYEQYF TRBJ2-7 TRBV6-2/TRBV6-3 TRBD1 -
TGTGCCAGCAGCACCGCCGTGGAGGGGAGGCATCAAGAGACCCAGTACTTC CASSTAVEGRHQETQYF TRBJ2-5 TRBV9 - -
TGCGCCAGCAGCCAAGAAGGCGGGAGGGCCGGGAATACGCAGTATTTT CASSQEGGRAGNTQYF TRBJ2-3 TRBV4-3 TRBD2 -
TGTGCCAGCAGCCAAGGGGCGGGACGCCTCCGGGAGACCCAGTACTTC CASSQGAGRLRETQYF TRBJ2-5 TRBV3-1/TRBV3-2 - -
TGTGCCAGCAGCACGGACTTCGTTTCGTCCGGGCAGTTCTTC CASSTDFVSSGQFF TRBJ2-1 TRBV5-4 - -
TGTGCCAGCAGCCAAAGAGACCAGAGGGGCACCGGGGAGCTGTTTTTT CASSQRDQRGTGELFF TRBJ2-2 TRBV11-2 - once
TGTGCCAGCAGTTTTCGGGGGGGCTATGGCTACACCTTC CASSFRGGYGYTF TRBJ1-2 TRBV28 - -
TGTGCCAGCACCGCGGGACTAGTAAACTATGAGCAGTTCTTC CASTAGLVNYEQFF TRBJ2-1 TRBV2 TRBD2 -
TGCGCCAGCAGCTTAGACCCCAGCTCCTACAATGAGCAGTTCTTC CASSLDPSSYNEQFF TRBJ2-1 TRBV5-1 - -
TGTGCCACCAGCCGCCCCAGGGGGATGAACACTGAAGCTTTCTTT CATSRPRGMNTEAFF TRBJ1-1 TRBV15 TRBD1 -
TGTGCCAGCAGTTTATTGGAGGTCTCTGAAGCTTTCTTT CASSLLEVSEAFF TRBJ1-1 TRBV12-3/TRBV12-4 - -
TGCGCCAGCAGCCCCACGGCGGCCATGAACACTGAAGCTTTCTTT CASSPTAAMNTEAFF TRBJ1-1 TRBV4-1 - -
TGTGCCAGCAGCCTCACAGGGGACGAGCAGTACTTC CASSLTGDEQYF TRBJ2-7 TRBV6-5 TRBD1 -
TGTGCCAGCAGTAACCCGGACAGGGGGTACGAGCAGTACTTC CASSNPDRGYEQYF TRBJ2-7 TRBV28 TRBD1 -
TGTGCCAGCAGCCGGGACCTTGGTGGTAACAACGAGCAGTTCTTC CASSRDLGGNNEQFF TRBJ2-1 TRBV5-4 - -
TGTGCCACCCGGGACAGGGGGATTTTTAACTATGGCTACACCTTC CATRDRGIFNYGYTF TRBJ1-2 TRBV19 TRBD1 -
TGTGCCAGCAGCTTGACAGTTAACACTGAAGCTTTCTTT CASSLTVNTEAFF TRBJ1-1 TRBV7-3 - -
TGTGCCATACAACTTGGGGCGGCAGAGACCCAGTACTTC CAIQLGAAETQYF TRBJ2-5 TRBV10-3 - -
TGTGCCAGCAGCTTCGGCGATGAGCAGTTCTTC CASSFGDEQFF TRBJ2-1 TRBV9 - -
TGTGCCACAGGGATCTCCTACGAGCAGTACTTC CATGISYEQYF TRBJ2-7 TRBV6-5 - -